The rows below give T cell receptor beta chains drawn from one sample of a study of CDR3 diversity in severe acne. TCRdb passed the PCR reads through MiXCR, listing each CDR3 protein once. The data show 85,000 to 120,000 distinct CDR3 sequences, approximately 47% seen once. The sequenced material came from blood. The receptor set was obtained from a male donor with acne. Both conserved end residues are part of each CDR3. D genes are given only for firm matches. Clone sizes are given selectively: once, few, many, or a class where the clone is expanded.

V gene	D gene	clone size	J gene	CDR3 protein	CDR3 DNA
TRBV4-2	NA	few	TRBJ1-1	CASSQDRTGLNEAFF	TGTGCCAGCAGCCAAGATCGAACAGGGCTGAACGAAGCTTTCTTT
TRBV10-3	NA	many	TRBJ2-3	CAISESGRSNTQYF	TGTGCCATCAGTGAGTCGGGCCGCTCGAATACGCAGTATTTT
TRBV28	TRBD2	many	TRBJ2-3	CASRSLAGGPTGSDTDTQYF	TGTGCCAGCAGGTCACTAGCGGGAGGGCCAACGGGATCCGACACAGATACGCAGTATTTT
TRBV10-2	NA	NA	TRBJ1-2	CASSVGARNYGYTF	TGCGCCAGCAGTGTAGGCGCGAGGAACTATGGCTACACCTTC
TRBV2	NA	medium-sized	TRBJ1-4	CASSELGRARGEKLFF	TGTGCCAGCAGTGAACTGGGAAGGGCAAGAGGTGAAAAACTGTTTTTT
TRBV25-1	TRBD1	NA	TRBJ1-3	CASSATGIGNTIYF	TGTGCCAGCAGTGCGACAGGGATAGGAAACACCATATATTTT
TRBV7-9	NA	NA	TRBJ2-5	CASSLFAGGVQETQYF	TGTGCCAGCAGCTTATTTGCCGGAGGGGTACAAGAGACCCAGTACTTC
TRBV4-1	TRBD2	many	TRBJ2-3	CASSQEAGVTDTQYF	TGCGCCAGCAGCCAAGAGGCGGGAGTCACAGATACGCAGTATTTT
TRBV7-3	NA	many	TRBJ1-5	CASSSGQIFNQPQHF	TGTGCCAGCAGCTCTGGGCAGATTTTCAATCAGCCCCAGCATTTT
TRBV12-3/TRBV12-4	TRBD1	NA	TRBJ1-1	CASTLQGPDTEAFF	TGTGCCAGCACCCTACAGGGGCCAGACACTGAAGCTTTCTTT
TRBV27	NA	NA	TRBJ2-7	CASSPRQASEQYF	TGTGCCAGCAGCCCTCGACAGGCCAGCGAGCAGTACTTC
TRBV29-1	NA	once	TRBJ1-4	CSVSRGAGEKLFF	TGCAGCGTTTCTCGAGGGGCGGGTGAAAAACTGTTTTTT
TRBV5-4	TRBD1	many	TRBJ2-3	CASSFQTGSEDTQYF	TGTGCCAGCAGCTTTCAGACAGGGTCGGAAGATACGCAGTATTTT
TRBV11-2	TRBD1	few	TRBJ2-7	CASSLGVARGPYEQYF	TGTGCCAGCAGCTTAGGGGTGGCCAGGGGGCCGTACGAGCAGTACTTC
TRBV28	TRBD2	many	TRBJ2-3	CASSLPRGGSATDTQYF	TGTGCCAGCAGTCTCCCCCGGGGGGGGTCAGCCACAGATACGCAGTATTTT
TRBV5-1	NA	many	TRBJ2-7	CASSKSADTGPYEQYF	TGCGCCAGCAGCAAATCCGCCGACACAGGTCCCTACGAGCAGTACTTC
TRBV15	TRBD2	NA	TRBJ2-2	CATSRGTSGRRGGELFF	TGTGCCACCAGCAGAGGGACTAGCGGGAGGAGAGGCGGGGAGCTGTTTTTT
TRBV19	NA	medium-sized	TRBJ2-7	CASSFAGNLYEQYF	TGTGCCAGCTCGTTCGCCGGGAACCTCTACGAGCAGTACTTC
TRBV11-2	NA	NA	TRBJ1-2	CASSLDMGNYGYTF	TGTGCCAGCAGCTTAGACATGGGGAACTATGGCTACACCTTC
TRBV10-3	NA	NA	TRBJ2-1	CAITTPRDEQVF	TGTGCCATCACCACCCCGCGAGATGAGCAGGTCTTC
TRBV10-2	NA	NA	TRBJ1-2	CASSPGRDLHGYTF	TGTGCCAGCAGTCCGGGGAGGGATCTTCATGGCTACACCTTC
TRBV10-2	TRBD2	many	TRBJ2-2	CASRTSGGDGGELFF	TGCGCCAGCAGAACTAGCGGGGGAGACGGAGGGGAGCTGTTTTTT
TRBV7-9	TRBD1	NA	TRBJ2-5	CASSPGDRPQETQYF	TGTGCCAGCAGCCCCGGGGACAGACCCCAAGAGACCCAGTACTTC
TRBV18	NA	NA	TRBJ1-4	CASSAGGASYEKLFF	TGTGCCAGCTCAGCCGGTGGGGCCTCGTATGAAAAACTGTTTTTT
TRBV15	NA	NA	TRBJ1-4	CATSGRDNEKLFF	TGTGCCACCAGTGGGCGGGATAATGAAAAACTGTTTTTT
TRBV7-6	NA	once	TRBJ2-7	CASSPPGSSSYEQYF	TGTGCCAGCAGTCCCCCCGGCAGCAGCTCCTACGAGCAGTACTTC
TRBV10-2	TRBD2	NA	TRBJ2-7	CASGGRDPHEQYF	TGCGCCAGCGGCGGGAGGGATCCCCACGAGCAGTACTTC
TRBV7-8	NA	few	TRBJ1-3	CASSLVSTGTFPGNTIYF	TGTGCCAGCAGCTTAGTTTCTACAGGAACCTTTCCTGGAAACACCATATATTTT
TRBV10-3	TRBD2	NA	TRBJ2-1	CAISDRTSGYNEQFF	TGTGCCATCAGTGATCGGACTAGCGGATACAATGAGCAGTTCTTC